This is a list of T cell receptor beta chains from one sample in a study of blood T cell repertoires in COVID-19. TCRdb keeps only in-frame clones here, not all; method: immunoSEQ multiplex PCR. The profile shows fewer than 200,000 clones, 82% of them singletons. The sample comprised peripheral blood. All receptors derive from a woman aged 60 to 75 with COVID-19, enrolled during active disease. Both conserved end residues are part of each CDR3. The D gene is left open where the match is weak. A row's size may be missing; if present it is once, few, many or a size class.

TRBV3-1/TRBV3-2	NA	TRBJ1-1	NA	CASSQGGMNTEAFF	TGTGCCAGCAGCCAAGGAGGTATGAACACTGAAGCTTTCTTT
TRBV28	NA	TRBJ2-5	NA	CASSLPRGGSETQYF	TGTGCCAGCAGTTTACCCAGGGGTGGGAGTGAGACCCAGTACTTC
TRBV5-1	NA	TRBJ2-3	TRBD1	CASSFTGDTDTQYF	TGCGCCAGCAGCTTTACAGGGGACACAGATACGCAGTATTTT
TRBV3-1/TRBV3-2	NA	TRBJ2-5	NA	CASSPRVETQYF	TGTGCCAGCAGCCCTCGTGTTGAGACCCAGTACTTC
TRBV7-2	NA	TRBJ2-7	NA	CASSLNQVQGFYEQYF	TGTGCCAGCAGCCTAAACCAAGTCCAGGGATTCTACGAGCAGTACTTC
TRBV5-1	NA	TRBJ2-3	NA	CASSSYSSADTQYF	TGCGCCAGCAGCTCGTACTCTAGCGCAGATACGCAGTATTTT
TRBV2	NA	TRBJ2-1	TRBD1	CASSETGGGLNEQFF	TGTGCCAGCAGTGAGACAGGGGGCGGTCTCAATGAGCAGTTCTTC
TRBV7-3	NA	TRBJ2-1	NA	CASSLTTGSSYNEQFF	TGTGCCAGCAGCTTAACGACGGGGAGCTCCTACAATGAGCAGTTCTTC
TRBV5-4	NA	TRBJ2-7	TRBD1	CASSPPPGTGTHYEQYF	TGTGCCAGCAGTCCCCCCCCCGGGACAGGGACCCACTACGAGCAGTACTTC
TRBV7-7	NA	TRBJ2-6	NA	CASSYESGANVLTF	TGTGCTAGCAGCTATGAGTCTGGGGCCAACGTCCTGACTTTC
TRBV11-2	NA	TRBJ2-5	NA	CASSLGPGTQYF	TGTGCCAGCAGCTTAGGACCGGGGACCCAGTACTTC
TRBV5-8	NA	TRBJ1-1	NA	CASSSRLMNTEAFF	TGTGCCAGCAGCTCGAGACTTATGAACACTGAAGCTTTCTTT
TRBV7-9	NA	TRBJ1-2	NA	CASSPTFWAGYTF	TGTGCCAGCAGCCCAACCTTCTGGGCTGGCTACACCTTC
TRBV11-2	NA	TRBJ1-2	NA	CASSFPQARGYTF	TGTGCCAGCAGCTTCCCCCAGGCCCGGGGCTACACCTTC
TRBV19	NA	TRBJ1-1	TRBD1	CASSITGVGTEAFF	TGTGCCAGTAGTATCACAGGGGTGGGGACTGAAGCTTTCTTT
TRBV5-5	NA	TRBJ2-3	TRBD1	CASSSRGTGLGDTQYF	TGTGCCAGCAGCTCCAGGGGGACAGGGTTAGGAGATACGCAGTATTTT
TRBV27	NA	TRBJ2-7	TRBD1	CASRSWDRVGEQYF	TGTGCCAGCAGGTCTTGGGACAGGGTAGGCGAGCAGTACTTC
TRBV30	NA	TRBJ1-4	NA	CAWSPAGGILFF	TGTGCCTGGAGCCCCGCCGGGGGAATTCTGTTTTTT
TRBV27	NA	TRBJ2-1	TRBD2	CASSMIAGLAGAYNEQFF	TGTGCCAGCAGTATGATCGCGGGACTAGCGGGAGCCTACAATGAGCAGTTCTTC
TRBV7-3	NA	TRBJ2-3	TRBD2	CASSLAGSTDTQYF	TGTGCCAGCAGTCTAGCGGGGAGCACAGATACGCAGTATTTT
TRBV27	few	TRBJ2-1	TRBD2	CASSFWASGRDEQFF	TGTGCCAGCAGTTTCTGGGCTAGCGGGAGGGATGAGCAGTTCTTC
TRBV19	NA	TRBJ2-3	NA	CASTYAGEYADTQYF	TGTGCCAGTACCTATGCCGGGGAGTATGCAGATACGCAGTATTTT
TRBV11-2	NA	TRBJ1-2	NA	CASSLGQESGGYTF	TGTGCCAGCAGCTTAGGACAGGAGTCGGGTGGCTACACCTTC
TRBV19	few	TRBJ1-1	TRBD1	CASSIRTGGSWTEAFF	TGTGCCAGTAGTATAAGGACAGGGGGCAGTTGGACTGAAGCTTTCTTT
TRBV7-8	NA	TRBJ1-5	NA	CASSDRWALNQPQHF	TGTGCCAGCAGCGATAGGTGGGCCTTAAATCAGCCCCAGCATTTT
TRBV6-1	NA	TRBJ1-3	NA	CASSAASWGGHSGNTIYF	TGTGCCAGCAGTGCGGCGTCTTGGGGGGGTCACTCTGGAAACACCATATATTTT
TRBV29-1	NA	TRBJ1-2	NA	CSARTEGDGYTF	TGCAGCGCCAGGACAGAGGGGGATGGCTACACCTTC
TRBV25-1	once	TRBJ1-6	NA	CASSDYRDDSPLHF	TGTGCCAGCAGTGATTACAGGGACGATTCACCCCTCCACTTT